A selection of T cell receptor beta chains follows, all from one sample in a study of liver allograft versus peripheral blood T cells. TCRdb independently ran MiXCR on the reads; one entry per CDR3 protein. This table has 4,500 to 5,500 distinct CDR3 sequences, around 17% appearing once. The receptors were sampled from a human patient who had a liver transplant. The T cells may partly be graft donor cells. Both conserved end residues are part of each CDR3. A D gene is named only where the DNA matches it firmly. Not all rows give a size; the values are once, few, many and, for expanded clones, a class.

v_call	d_call	j_call	clone_size	cdr3_nt	cdr3_aa
TRBV12-3/TRBV12-4	-	TRBJ2-1	-	TGTGCCAGCAGTTTTTCCCGACCCCAGTTCTTC	CASSFSRPQFF
TRBV28	-	TRBJ1-2	many	TGTGCCAGCAGTTTTTCCTTTGGGGGAAACTATGGCTACACCTTC	CASSFSFGGNYGYTF
TRBV7-9	-	TRBJ2-7	-	TGTGCCAGCAGCCGCCGTTACGAGCAGTACTTC	CASSRRYEQYF
TRBV19	-	TRBJ1-2	medium-sized	TGTGCCAGTACCCCAATGGCGAGGTTCCCAGGGATCGACTATGGCTACACCTTC	CASTPMARFPGIDYGYTF
TRBV20-1	-	TRBJ1-2	many	TGCAGTGCTAGCCTACAGGATGACTATGGCTACACCTTC	CSASLQDDYGYTF
TRBV19	-	TRBJ2-7	many	TGTGCCACGGCGCCTGGGAGCACCTACGAGCAGTACTTC	CATAPGSTYEQYF
TRBV18	TRBD1	TRBJ2-2	medium-sized	TGTGCCAGCTCAGACGGACAGGGCGTCGGGGAGCTGTTTTTT	CASSDGQGVGELFF
TRBV13	-	TRBJ2-2	many	TGTGCCAGCAGCCAGGGACTTATAAACACCGGGGAGCTGTTTTTT	CASSQGLINTGELFF
TRBV27	TRBD2	TRBJ2-7	-	TGTGCCAGCAGTTTTTCCGGGACTAGCGGGGGGGCGGTATCCTACGAGCAGTACTTC	CASSFSGTSGGAVSYEQYF
TRBV28	TRBD2	TRBJ2-1	many	TGTGCCAGCAGTTTATCACTAGCGGCCCTCGATGAGCAGTTCTTC	CASSLSLAALDEQFF
TRBV24-1	-	TRBJ2-1	medium-sized	TGTGCCACCTCCGACGGGGAGGAGCAGTTCTTC	CATSDGEEQFF
TRBV9	TRBD2	TRBJ2-7	few	TGTGCCAGCAGCGTAGGGTCTAGCGGAACCTACGAGCAGTACTTC	CASSVGSSGTYEQYF
TRBV27	TRBD1	TRBJ2-7	many	TGTGCCAGCAGTTTGGGACAGCCCTATGTTGGAGAGCAGTACTTC	CASSLGQPYVGEQYF
TRBV20-1	-	TRBJ2-5	-	TGCAGTGCATGGACAGTCCAAGAGACCCAGTACTTC	CSAWTVQETQYF
TRBV6-2/TRBV6-3	-	TRBJ1-5	many	TGTGCCAGCGTCGAGACAGGAGATCAGCCCCAGCATTTT	CASVETGDQPQHF
TRBV7-9	-	TRBJ1-1	many	TGTGCCAGCAGCCAGAGGGCGGTGACACTAGAAGCTTTCTTT	CASSQRAVTLEAFF
TRBV5-6	-	TRBJ1-4	many	TGTGCCAGCAGCTCCGACAGCCTTAATGAAAAACTGTTTTTT	CASSSDSLNEKLFF
TRBV6-6	-	TRBJ1-2	many	TGTGCCAGCAGGGAGGGGTTGGGCTACACCTTC	CASREGLGYTF
TRBV27	-	TRBJ1-1	many	TGTGCCAGCACCCCTTTGGGGCCGACAGGAATGAACACTGAAGCTTTCTTT	CASTPLGPTGMNTEAFF
TRBV9	TRBD1	TRBJ1-4	-	TGTGCCAGCAGCGTAGGCAGACAGGGATCAGGTGAAAAACTGTTTTTT	CASSVGRQGSGEKLFF
TRBV6-5	TRBD2	TRBJ2-1	many	TGTGCCAGCAGTTACGGGGGGGAAAGGGGTTACAATGAGCAGTTCTTC	CASSYGGERGYNEQFF
TRBV7-2	TRBD2	TRBJ2-1	many	TGTGCCAGCAGCTCCGGGACTAGCGGGGACGTGCTGGGGGATGAGCAGTTCTTC	CASSSGTSGDVLGDEQFF
TRBV6-2/TRBV6-3	TRBD1	TRBJ1-5	many	TGTGCCAGCAGCTTTGTAGGGACAGAGAATTATAGCAATCAGCCCCAGCATTTT	CASSFVGTENYSNQPQHF
TRBV10-3	-	TRBJ1-2	many	TGTGCCATCAGTGAGGAGGATGGCTACACCTTC	CAISEEDGYTF
TRBV5-6	-	TRBJ2-1	many	TGTGCCAGCAGCCGGGCCAGCTCCTACAATGAGCAGTTCTTC	CASSRASSYNEQFF
TRBV24-1	-	TRBJ2-1	medium-sized	TGTGCCACCAGTGACGGGGACAAGCACTACAATGAGCAGTTCTTC	CATSDGDKHYNEQFF
TRBV6-1	TRBD1	TRBJ2-5	many	TGTGCCACCAGGAAACTTTTGACAGGGTGGCAAGAGACCCAGTACTTC	CATRKLLTGWQETQYF
TRBV6-5	-	TRBJ2-7	-	TGTGCCAGCAGTTACTCTGGGGGTGAGGCCCTCTACGAGCAGTACTTC	CASSYSGGEALYEQYF
TRBV12-3/TRBV12-4	-	TRBJ2-3	-	TGTGCCAGCAGCCCCGAGTTAGCCCTCACAGATACGCAGTATTTT	CASSPELALTDTQYF
TRBV6-2/TRBV6-3	TRBD1	TRBJ1-2	medium-sized	TGTGCCAGCAGTGATTTCGGGACAGAAGGCTATGGCTACACCTTC	CASSDFGTEGYGYTF
TRBV10-3	TRBD1	TRBJ1-1	medium-sized	TGTGCCATCAGAAATGGACAGGGGGTGAACACTGAAGCTTTCTTT	CAIRNGQGVNTEAFF
TRBV13	TRBD2	TRBJ2-5	medium-sized	TGTGCCAGCAGTTCATTGACTAGCGGGGGGGTCCAAGAGACCCAGTACTTC	CASSSLTSGGVQETQYF
TRBV28	-	TRBJ1-5	few	TGTGCCAGCAAAAATAGGCTGGGCAATCAGCCCCAGCATTTT	CASKNRLGNQPQHF
TRBV19	-	TRBJ1-3	many	TGTGCCAGTAGTATAGATGGGACCGTCGTAACTGGAAACACCATATATTTT	CASSIDGTVVTGNTIYF
TRBV20-1	-	TRBJ1-1	-	TGCAGTGCCAGACCCCCGGACAAGAACACTGAAGCTTTCTTT	CSARPPDKNTEAFF
TRBV19	TRBD1	TRBJ2-1	many	TGTGCCAGTAGTATACGGACAGGGGGCTTCTACAATGAGCAGTTCTTC	CASSIRTGGFYNEQFF
TRBV24-1	-	TRBJ2-2	medium-sized	TGTGCCACCAGTGATCCCTCTACCGGGGAGCTGTTTTTT	CATSDPSTGELFF
TRBV13	TRBD2	TRBJ2-3	-	TGCGCCAGCAGCCAAGGCGGGGGGACGGATACGCAGTATTTT	CASSQGGGTDTQYF
TRBV20-1	-	TRBJ1-1	many	TGCAGTGCTAGAGGGGTTGCTGAAGCTTTCTTT	CSARGVAEAFF
TRBV13	-	TRBJ1-5	few	TGTGCCAGCAGCTTAGGTAGCAATCAGCCCCAGCATTTT	CASSLGSNQPQHF
TRBV28	TRBD1	TRBJ1-1	many	TGTGCCAGCAGCTCGGACAGGGCAGGTGAAGCTTTCTTT	CASSSDRAGEAFF
TRBV9	-	TRBJ2-1	many	TGTGCCAGCAGCGTAACGGGTTTGGGCGGGATAAGGAATGAGCAGTTCTTC	CASSVTGLGGIRNEQFF
TRBV5-1	TRBD2	TRBJ2-1	-	TGCGCCAGCAGCGATAGCGGGGGCAAGTATGAGCAGTTCTTC	CASSDSGGKYEQFF
TRBV7-9	TRBD1	TRBJ1-2	-	TGTGCCAGCAGCTCATGGAACCGGGACAGGATCCATGGCTACACCTTC	CASSSWNRDRIHGYTF
TRBV20-1	TRBD1	TRBJ1-2	few	TGCAGTGCTAGGGACAGGGGATTCTATGGCTACACCTTC	CSARDRGFYGYTF
TRBV5-4	TRBD2	TRBJ2-1	many	TGTGCCAGCAGCTTGGCCATGGGGACTAGTGGTGAGCAGTTCTTC	CASSLAMGTSGEQFF
TRBV28	-	TRBJ1-2	few	TGTGCCAGTGGGGGGGGCATATACTATGGCTACACCTTC	CASGGGIYYGYTF
TRBV19	TRBD1	TRBJ2-7	medium-sized	TGTGCCAGTAGTGAAACCGGGACAGATCAATACGAGCAGTACTTC	CASSETGTDQYEQYF
TRBV12-3/TRBV12-4	-	TRBJ2-7	-	TGTGCCAGCAGTTCTCACTCCGAGCAGTACTTC	CASSSHSEQYF
TRBV5-6	TRBD2	TRBJ2-3	-	TGTGCCAGCAGCTCCCAATTAGCGGGGTTTAGCACAGATACGCAGTATTTT	CASSSQLAGFSTDTQYF
TRBV27	-	TRBJ1-3	many	TGTGCCAGCAGCCCCTTAGGGGAAGCTGGAAACACCATATATTTT	CASSPLGEAGNTIYF